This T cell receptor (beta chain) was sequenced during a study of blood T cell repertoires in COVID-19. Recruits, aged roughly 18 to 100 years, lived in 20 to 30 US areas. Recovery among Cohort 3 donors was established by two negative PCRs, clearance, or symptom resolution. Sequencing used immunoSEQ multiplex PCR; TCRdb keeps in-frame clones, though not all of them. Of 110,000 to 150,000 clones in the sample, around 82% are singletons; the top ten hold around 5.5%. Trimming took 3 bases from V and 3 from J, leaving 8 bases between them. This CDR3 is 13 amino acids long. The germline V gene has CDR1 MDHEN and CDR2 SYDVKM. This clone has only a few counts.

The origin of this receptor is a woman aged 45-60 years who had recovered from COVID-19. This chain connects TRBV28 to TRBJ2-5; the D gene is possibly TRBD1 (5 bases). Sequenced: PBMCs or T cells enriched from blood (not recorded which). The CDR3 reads CASSLDTEETQYF. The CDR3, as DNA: TGTGCCAGCAGTTTGGACACCGAAGAGACCCAGTACTTC.